This T cell receptor (beta chain) was profiled in a study of cytomegalovirus exposure and HLA in healthy donors. Findings of the study overall: Subsequent analysis of the 120 or so validation repertoires found a tendency for first-cohort TCR clusters to co-occur. The study put 150 or so TCR beta chains on its list as cytomegalovirus-associated.

The V end was cut by 4 bases, the J end by 10 bases, with 7 bases between. The CDR3 loop spans 10 amino acids. Germline V gene data show CDR1 as SEHNR and CDR2 as FQNEAQ (reference sequence). TCRdb's table, derived via immunoSEQ multiplex PCR, lists solely in-frame clones and lacks some. The table has about 74,000 clones, 94% seen once. Details on this clone: The antigen is not known.

This clonotype was obtained from a woman between 18 and 29 years old in good health and CMV-seropositive. The sequenced material came from PBMCs. The chain employs TRBV7-9 and TRBJ1-2; D unclear. The CDR3 here is CASSSLLYTF. CDR3 DNA sequence: TGTGCCAGCAGCTCCCTCCTCTACACCTTC.